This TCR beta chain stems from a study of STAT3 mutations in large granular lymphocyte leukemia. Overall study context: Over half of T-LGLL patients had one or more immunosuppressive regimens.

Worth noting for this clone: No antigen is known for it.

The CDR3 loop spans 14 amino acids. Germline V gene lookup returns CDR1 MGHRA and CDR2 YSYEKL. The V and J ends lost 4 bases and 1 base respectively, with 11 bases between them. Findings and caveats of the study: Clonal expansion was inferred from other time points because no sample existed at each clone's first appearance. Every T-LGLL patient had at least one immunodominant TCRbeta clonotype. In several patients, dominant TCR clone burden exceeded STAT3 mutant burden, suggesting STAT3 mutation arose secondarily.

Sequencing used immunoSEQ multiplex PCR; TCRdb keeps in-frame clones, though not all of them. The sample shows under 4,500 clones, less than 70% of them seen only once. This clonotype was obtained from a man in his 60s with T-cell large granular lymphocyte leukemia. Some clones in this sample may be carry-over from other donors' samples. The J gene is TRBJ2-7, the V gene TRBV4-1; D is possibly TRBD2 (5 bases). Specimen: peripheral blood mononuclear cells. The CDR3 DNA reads TGCGCCAGCAGCCGAAGTGAGGGTTCCTACGAGCAGTACTTC. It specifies CASSRSEGSYEQYF.